The entry that follows covers one T cell receptor (beta chain) sequence. As handled by the study authors: Amplified reference gene primers provided the basis for estimating nucleated cell counts. Repertoires were generated with immunoSEQ multiplex PCR, while TCRdb's copy carries only in-frame clones and drops some. Clonal size and the V and J genes are those of that table, whereas D and trimming came from the DNA. This sample has some 40,000 clones, with about 88% found just once. The record originates from a study of blood T cell repertoires in COVID-19. Whole-study context: The origin of the acute and convalescent COVID-19 samples was the United States, Italy and Spain.

The length of the CDR3 is 15 residues. The germline V gene encodes CDR1 SGHTA and CDR2 FQGNSA. V gave up 6 bases and J gave up 0 bases; unmatched junction bases: 2. The sequenced sample consisted of peripheral blood. The chain uses TRBV7-2 and TRBJ2-2, with TRBD2 matching over 9 bases. The clonotype comes from a human donor in a cohort sampled during active COVID-19. CDR3 nucleotides: TGTGCCAGCAGGCTAGCGGGGCCGAACACCGGGGAGCTGTTTTTT. This gives the protein CASRLAGPNTGELFF.